Below are 28 T cell receptor beta chains sequenced from a single sample in a study of control samples from healthy donors and cancer patients. Clones were read by immunoSEQ multiplex PCR, and TCRdb kept only the in-frame ones, dropping some. The table has 70,000 or so clones, about 80% seen once. Sequenced: PBMCs. These receptors were obtained from a woman in her 50s with lung cancer.

The chain combines TRBV6-5 with TRBJ2-7, with D unresolved. V was cut by 7 bases and J by 0 bases, with 7 bases left in between. CDR3 length: 12 amino acids. From germline, CDR1 is MNHEY and CDR2 SVGAGI. For the CDR3, the DNA is TGTGCCAGCACAGCAAGCTCCTACGAGCAGTACTTC. It encodes CASTASSYEQYF.

The chain has TRBV11-2 and TRBJ1-1; weak D call: TRBD1 (5 bases). The CDR3 loop spans 14 amino acids. Trimming left V 1 base short and J 7 bases short, with 13 bases between. Germline loops: CDR1 SGHAT, CDR2 FQNNGV. CDR3 residues: CASSLVGDGDEAFF. The CDR3 DNA sequence: TGTGCCAGCAGCTTAGTAGGGGACGGTGATGAAGCTTTCTTT.

The rearrangement links TRBV6-6 to TRBJ1-5; 8 nucleotides agree with TRBD1. The CDR3 sequence is 16 residues long. CDR1 and CDR2 from the germline V gene are MNHNY and SVGAGI (reference sequence). V shed 8 bases and J 3 bases; nucleotides not matched to a gene: 12. In nucleotides, the CDR3 is TGTGCCAGCTCCAACCCCGGACAGGGCCCCAATCAGCCCCAGCATTTT. Protein: CASSNPGQGPNQPQHF.

V gene TRBV27 combines with J gene TRBJ2-7, with D possibly being TRBD1 (5 bases). This CDR3 is 12 amino acids long. V was cut by 4 bases and J by 6 bases, with 10 bases left in between. From germline, CDR1 is MNHEY and CDR2 SMNVEV (reference sequence). The CDR3 DNA reads as TGTGCCAGCAGTTCAGACAGTATCGAGCAGTACTTC. Protein: CASSSDSIEQYF.

The rearrangement joins TRBV19 to TRBJ1-1; D is undetermined. V lost 3 bases and J lost 1, with 6 bases in between. In germline, CDR1 is LNHDA, CDR2 SQIVND (reference sequence). The CDR3 covers 13 residues. CDR3 in amino acids: CASSISWNTEAFF. CDR3 sequence (DNA): TGTGCCAGTAGTATTAGTTGGAACACTGAAGCTTTCTTT.

This chain links TRBV11-3 with TRBJ1-1, with D possibly TRBD1 on 5 matching bases. Germline CDR1 is SGHNT and CDR2 is YENEEA. The CDR3 spans 14 residues. Deletions cut 6 bases from V and 0 bases from J, with 11 bases between. CDR3 protein: CASRPDSLNTEAFF. CDR3 bases: TGTGCCAGCAGGCCAGACAGCTTGAACACTGAAGCTTTCTTT. Drawing the rest from reference TRBV11-3 and TRBJ1-1, the complete variable domain is EAGVVQSPRYKIIEKKQPVAFWCNPISGHNTLYWYLQNLGQGPELLIRYENEEAVDDSQLPKDRFSAERLKGVDSTLKIQPAELGDSAVYLCASRPDSLNTEAFFGQGTRLTVV.

The V and J genes are TRBV9 and TRBJ1-1; D is unclear. Germline V lookup: CDR1 SGDLS, CDR2 YYNGEE. The V end lost 4 bases, the J end lost 1 base, and 17 bases lay between the germline ends. CDR3 length: 16 amino acids. CDR3 residues: CASSPLPGFENTEAFF. DNA of the CDR3: TGTGCCAGCAGCCCACTTCCGGGGTTCGAGAACACTGAAGCTTTCTTT.

This chain joins TRBV19 and TRBJ2-5; D could derive from TRBD1 or TRBD2 (5 bases each). The CDR3 runs to 16 residues. The germline CDR1 and CDR2 sequences are LNHDA and SQIVND (reference sequence). V lost 6 bases and J lost 3, with 20 bases in between. DNA of the CDR3: TGTGCCAGTAGCGCCGACCCAGGGTTGGGGGAAGAGACCCAGTACTTC. This gives the protein CASSADPGLGEETQYF.

This clone turned up a few times. The rearrangement links TRBV11-2 to TRBJ1-6; D is undetermined. The CDR3 is made up of 16 amino acids. V gave up 5 bases and J gave up 6 bases, with 17 bases separating them. Germline CDR1 reads SGHAT; CDR2 reads FQNNGV. Written as DNA, the CDR3 is TGTGCCAGCAGCCTAACGGGGTTTGAGGCTAATTCACCCCTCCACTTT. Encoded protein: CASSLTGFEANSPLHF.

The chain recombines TRBV7-7 with TRBJ2-4; either TRBD1 or TRBD2 may supply D (7 bases each). CDR3 length: 21 amino acids. From germline, CDR1 is SSHAT and CDR2 FNYEAQ (reference sequence). V shed 4 bases and J shed 1 base, with 29 bases lying between them. The CDR3 region has the DNA TGTGCCAGCAGCTCTCCGGGGGGTTATACAGGGGCTTGGTTGGCCAAAAACATTCAGTACTTC. Translated: CASSSPGGYTGAWLAKNIQYF.

A remark on this clone: The same CDR3 can be traced to other DNA sequences in this sample. CDR3 region: CASSLGPGPGGYTF. As DNA, the CDR3 is TGCGCCAGCAGCTTGGGGCCGGGGCCGGGGGGCTACACCTTC. This sequence joins TRBV5-1 and TRBJ1-2; TRBD1 is a possible D gene (5 bases). This CDR3 spans 14 amino acids. V was pared by 0 bases and J by 8 bases, with 14 bases between. In germline, CDR1 is SGHRS, CDR2 YFSETQ.

This clone was found once. The rearrangement uses TRBV19 and TRBJ2-1; 8 bases are a match to TRBD1. J lost 5 bases, V lost 6 bases, and 6 bases had no gene match. This CDR3 is built from 14 residues. The V gene's germline CDR1 is LNHDA and CDR2 SQIVND (reference sequence). The CDR3 DNA follows: TGTGCCAGTAGAGAACGACAGGGGAACAATGAGCAGTTCTTC. Encoded protein: CASRERQGNNEQFF.

CDR3 DNA sequence: TGTGCCAGCAGCCTCGCCCCCGGGACAGGGGTCGAGCAGTACTTC. It encodes CASSLAPGTGVEQYF. This rearrangement joins TRBV7-3 to TRBJ2-7; 10 positions agree with TRBD1. Germline V CDR1 and CDR2: SGHTA, FQGTGA. The CDR3 length is 15 residues. V dropped 5 bases and J dropped 6; count of bases not matched to a gene: 10.

This clone was recorded a few times. This chain links TRBV4-2 with TRBJ1-1, with D unclear. The V gene lost 4 bases and the J gene lost 5 bases, with 11 bases spanning the gap. The germline CDR1 and CDR2 sequences are LGHNA and YNFKEQ. The CDR3 consists of 13 residues. The CDR3 region has the DNA TGTGCCAGCAGCCGAACGGGCGAAACTGAAGCTTTCTTT. This codes for CASSRTGETEAFF.

CDR3 amino acids: CASKGGGRNNQPQHF. The CDR3 coding sequence is TGTGCCAGCAAGGGAGGGGGTAGGAACAATCAGCCCCAGCATTTT. The V call is TRBV6-5, the J call TRBJ1-5; D is perhaps TRBD1 (6 bases). V lost 7 bases and J 3 bases, leaving 16 bases between the germline ends. Germline CDR1 is MNHEY and CDR2 is SVGAGI. This CDR3 is 15 amino acids long.

The genes are TRBV28 and TRBJ2-3; D gene unclear. Trimming removed 7 bases from V and 4 bases from J, with 15 bases in between. The CDR3 contains 14 residues. CDR1 is MDHEN and CDR2 is SYDVKM in the germline V gene. CDR3 DNA sequence: TGTGCCAGCAATCTAGATAGCCACCCAGATACGCAGTATTTT. Protein: CASNLDSHPDTQYF.

The chain uses TRBV13 and TRBJ2-7; 8 positions agree with TRBD1. The V segment lost 3 bases and the J segment 5 bases; nucleotides outside the gene matches: 12. The V gene's germline CDR1 is PRHDT and CDR2 FYEKMQ (reference sequence). The CDR3 totals 16 residues. The CDR3 bases are TGTGCCAGCAGCTTCACAGGGGGTGGATATCATGACGAGCAGTACTTC. Protein sequence: CASSFTGGGYHDEQYF.

This chain joins TRBV27 and TRBJ1-1; D is unclear. Germline CDR1 and CDR2: MNHEY and SMNVEV (reference sequence). Trimming left V 6 bases short and J 4 bases short, with 12 bases between. The CDR3 is 13 amino acids. CDR3 amino acids: CASSQSPGTEAFF. Here the CDR3 DNA reads TGTGCCAGCAGCCAATCTCCCGGCACTGAAGCTTTCTTT.

The chain links TRBV9 to TRBJ1-3; 8 positions match TRBD1. The CDR3 has 18 residues. The ends lost 4 bases at V and 1 base at J; junction bases unmatched: 13. The germline gives CDR1 SGDLS, CDR2 YYNGEE. The CDR3 nucleotides are TGTGCCAGCAGCCCGGATTACGACAGGGGTAGGTCTGGAAACACCATATATTTT. Encoded protein: CASSPDYDRGRSGNTIYF.

The V and J genes are TRBV5-4 and TRBJ2-2; D is unresolved. Germline V gene lookup returns CDR1 SGHNT and CDR2 YYREEE (reference sequence). With 1 base removed from V and 7 bases from J, the gap between germline ends came to 11 bases. The length of the CDR3 is 14 residues. The CDR3 region is CASSLKGRYGELFF. Here the CDR3 DNA reads TGTGCCAGCAGCTTGAAAGGACGATACGGGGAGCTGTTTTTT.

The rearrangement uses TRBV12-5 and TRBJ1-5; perhaps TRBD1 as D (5 bases). This CDR3 has 16 residues. V was cut by 10 bases and J by 1 base, with 20 bases left in between. CDR1 and CDR2 from the germline V gene are LGHNT and FRNRAP. CDR3 residues: CATLHGGGGSNQPQHF. CDR3 DNA: TGTGCTACCCTCCATGGGGGGGGTGGAAGCAATCAGCCCCAGCATTTT. The full variable domain, rest sourced from reference TRBV12-5 and TRBJ1-5, is DARVTQTPRHKVTEMGQEVTMRCQPILGHNTVFWYRQTMMQGLELLAYFRNRAPLDDSGMPKDRFSAEMPDATLATLKIQPSEPRDSAVYFCATLHGGGGSNQPQHFGDGTRLSIL.

V and J are TRBV3-1 (or the pseudogene TRBV3-2) and TRBJ1-1; D is perhaps TRBD1 (6 bases). The CDR3 contains 12 residues. Trimming cost V 2 bases and J 6 bases, with 7 bases left between them. The V gene's germline CDR1 is LGHDT and CDR2 YNNKEL (reference sequence). CDR3 in DNA: TGTGCCAGCAGCCAAAGGGGGGCTGAAGCTTTCTTT. Encoded protein: CASSQRGAEAFF.

The rearrangement joins TRBV19 to TRBJ1-4; 11 nucleotides line up with TRBD1. The CDR3 length is 14 residues. J gave up 8 bases and V 10 bases, and 9 bases lay outside the gene matches. Germline V gene sequence: CDR1 LNHDA, CDR2 SQIVND (reference sequence). CDR3 DNA sequence: TGTGCCACTCGGACAGGGGGCTTCCCGGAAAAACTGTTTTTT. Translated: CATRTGGFPEKLFF.

The chain joins TRBV30 to TRBJ1-4, with D unresolved. Germline V CDR1 and CDR2: GTSNPN, SVGIG (reference sequence). V lost 0 bases to trimming and J lost 0 bases, with 2 bases between them. CDR3 length equals 13 residues. The CDR3: CAWSVATNEKLFF. CDR3 DNA sequence: TGTGCCTGGAGTGTTGCAACTAATGAAAAACTGTTTTTT.

The V and J genes are TRBV19 and TRBJ1-4; TRBD1 matches at 9 bases. This CDR3 is 15 amino acids long. J lost 8 bases, V lost 7 bases, and 11 bases had no gene match. Germline V gives CDR1 LNHDA, CDR2 SQIVND (reference sequence). CDR3 loop: CASTDRGEVGEKLFF. Written as DNA, the CDR3 is TGTGCCAGTACAGACAGGGGGGAGGTCGGAGAAAAACTGTTTTTT.

In its sample, this clone was seen a few times. V gene TRBV7-3 combines with J gene TRBJ2-1; 9 nucleotides agree with TRBD2. Germline V gene sequence: CDR1 SGHTA, CDR2 FQGTGA. Trimming took 5 bases from V and 4 from J; bases not matched to a gene: 9. The CDR3 length is 16 residues. CDR3 nucleotide sequence: TGTGCCAGCAGCCCCGGGGCGGGGGGGCCTTACAATGAGCAGTTCTTC. Translated: CASSPGAGGPYNEQFF.

The genes are TRBV10-3 and TRBJ2-5; weak D call: TRBD2 (6 bases). Germline CDR1 ENHRY, CDR2 SYGVKD. The length of the CDR3 is 14 residues. V was shortened by 4 bases and J by 3 bases, with 12 bases between the two germline ends. As DNA, the CDR3 is TGTGCCATCAGTGGTCGAACGGGGGAAGAGACCCAGTACTTC. Translation gives CAISGRTGEETQYF.

The chain has TRBV28 and TRBJ1-2; 9 nucleotides agree with TRBD1. Unmatched junction bases numbered 5, after V lost 5 bases and J lost 7 bases. Germline V CDR1 and CDR2: MDHEN, SYDVKM. The CDR3 covers 13 residues. The CDR3 sequence is CASSLTGGLGYTF. The CDR3 nucleotides are TGTGCCAGCAGTCTTACAGGGGGCCTTGGCTACACCTTC.